The TCR beta chain under discussion was sequenced for a study of T cells in narcolepsy. The overall study: Enrolled donors included narcolepsy type 1 or type 2 patients and healthy controls.

Remarks on this clone: Its antigen remains unidentified.

Sequenced by immunoSEQ multiplex PCR; TCRdb stores in-frame clones only, minus some. The sample consists of roughly 20,000 clones, around 86% of them appearing once. Study-level points and caveats: Same-patient CSF and blood CD4+ T cell clonotypes included HCRT-specific and TRIB2-specific autoreactive ones.

Germline lookup yields CDR1 GTSNPN and CDR2 SVGIG (reference sequence). The CDR3 sequence is 12 residues long. Trimming removed 2 bases from V and 8 bases from J, with 12 bases in between. The chain employs TRBV30 and TRBJ1-2, with D maybe TRBD1 (6 bases). The receptor was derived from a human donor in good health. What was sequenced was memory (CD45RA-) CD4+ T cells from blood. The CDR3 sequence: CAWSSGTWGYTF. The CDR3 bases are TGTGCCTGGAGTTCAGGGACATGGGGCTACACCTTC.